This TCR beta chain appears in the sequencing data of a study of cytomegalovirus exposure and HLA in healthy donors. Points from the study as a whole: Links to common viral pathogens appeared, in a later analysis, for several of the most significant clusters.

Note on this clone: Its matching antigen is unknown.

The PCR contained 60 Vbeta and 13 Jbeta primers. The assay was immunoSEQ multiplex PCR, and TCRdb's table has in-frame clones only and misses some. The data show 90,000 to 120,000 clones, with about three quarters seen just once and about 5.7% held by the top ten. J gave up 3 bases and V 5 bases, and 13 bases lay outside the gene matches. The CDR3 consists of 17 residues. The germline V gene has CDR1 MDHEN and CDR2 SYDVKM. The genes are TRBV28 and TRBJ1-2; TRBD1 agrees at 9 bases. Sequenced sample: PBMCs. The TCR sequence derives from a young woman in good health and CMV-seropositive. The CDR3 nucleotides are TGTGCCAGCAGTGACGGATCCGGGACAGGGCAACACTATGGCTACACCTTC. This translates into CASSDGSGTGQHYGYTF.